The next 20 T cell receptor beta chains were all read from a single sample in a study of technical replicates of blood from a handful of donors. Assay: immunoSEQ multiplex PCR; the TCRdb copy retains only in-frame clones and omits some. Here the sample spans fewer than 90,000 clones, approximately 90% being singletons. The sequenced material came from T cells isolated from PBMCs. These receptors all come from a human donor in good health.

The V call is TRBV19, the J call TRBJ2-7, with D perhaps matching TRBD2 (6 bases). The germline CDR1 and CDR2 sequences are LNHDA and SQIVND (reference sequence). This CDR3 spans 19 amino acids. Trimming removed 1 base at V and 2 bases at J, with 24 bases between. The CDR3 DNA reads as TGTGCCAGTAGTATAGGCCGCTGGGCTCGCGGGACCGCTACCTACGAGCAGTACTTC. As protein: CASSIGRWARGTATYEQYF.

This rearrangement joins TRBV7-8 to TRBJ1-5, with 7 bases matching TRBD1. The length of the CDR3 is 14 residues. V was pared by 5 bases and J by 2 bases, with 3 bases of the junction left unmatched. Looked up from germline, CDR1 is SGHVS and CDR2 is FQNEAQ. The CDR3 loop is CASSTGTGNQPQHF. The DNA of the CDR3 is TGTGCCAGCAGCACCGGGACAGGCAATCAGCCCCAGCATTTT.

The chain carries TRBV5-6 and TRBJ2-3, with 7 bases lining up with TRBD1. With V trimmed by 0 bases and J by 4 bases, 14 bases remained unmatched. The CDR3 totals 18 residues. Germline loops: CDR1 SGHDT, CDR2 YYEEEE. CDR3 region: CASSLAGPTGSEADTQYF. The CDR3, as DNA: TGTGCCAGCAGCTTGGCGGGCCCGACAGGGTCTGAAGCAGATACGCAGTATTTT.

This clone was observed once. This chain uses TRBV7-6 with TRBJ2-7; 10 nucleotides agree with TRBD2. The CDR3 spans 19 residues. V trimming: 5 bases; J trimming: 3 bases; junction bases outside the gene matches: 19. Germline CDR1 SGHVS, CDR2 FNYEAQ. The CDR3 here is CASSPPGWSRSGRVYEQYF. The CDR3 DNA reads as TGTGCCAGCAGCCCCCCGGGTTGGTCGAGAAGCGGGAGGGTCTACGAGCAGTACTTC.

J is TRBJ2-1 and V is TRBV6-1, with a possible D match to TRBD1 (6 bases). Per the germline V gene, CDR1 is MNHNS and CDR2 is SASEGT. The CDR3 contains 14 residues. The V and J ends lost 3 bases and 8 bases respectively, with 14 bases between them. CDR3: CASSEWGPPYEQFF. CDR3 sequence (DNA): TGTGCCAGCAGTGAGTGGGGGCCCCCCTATGAGCAGTTCTTC.

The chain combines TRBV28 with TRBJ2-7; TRBD1 agrees at 7 bases. Germline V lookup: CDR1 MDHEN, CDR2 SYDVKM. CDR3 length: 13 amino acids. Unmatched junction bases numbered 4, after V lost 5 bases and J lost 3 bases. The chain's CDR3 is CASSDWDSYEQYF. CDR3 sequence (DNA): TGTGCCAGCAGTGACTGGGACAGCTACGAGCAGTACTTC.

V is TRBV10-3 and J is TRBJ1-1; TRBD1 matches 7 bases. CDR3 size: 12 residues. V lost 7 bases to trimming and J lost 10 bases; unmatched junction nucleotides: 9. CDR1 is ENHRY, CDR2 SYGVKD, per germline. CDR3 protein: CAIKGGPEGAFF. The CDR3 DNA follows: TGTGCCATCAAAGGGGGCCCTGAGGGAGCTTTCTTT.

This sequence joins TRBV7-2 and TRBJ2-5; 10 bases match TRBD2. CDR1 and CDR2 (germline): SGHTA, FQGNSA. The CDR3 extends over 18 amino acids. V shed 10 bases, J shed 5 bases, and the junction held 22 bases outside the gene matches. CDR3 in amino acids: CATDQSSWSSGSWETQYF. The CDR3 DNA is TGTGCCACCGATCAATCTAGTTGGTCTAGCGGGAGTTGGGAGACCCAGTACTTC. The complete variable domain, with remaining parts taken from reference TRBV7-2 and TRBJ2-5, reads GAGVSQSPSNKVTEKGKDVELRCDPISGHTALYWYRQSLGQGLEFLIYFQGNSAPDKSGLPSDRFSAERTGGSVSTLTIQRTQQEDSAVYLCATDQSSWSSGSWETQYFGPGTRLLVL.

V and J are TRBV11-3 and TRBJ1-4, with D unresolved. The CDR3 consists of 14 residues. The germline gives CDR1 SGHNT, CDR2 YENEEA. Trimming removed 5 bases from V and 4 bases from J, with 11 bases in between. CDR3 bases: TGTGCCAGCAGCGGCAGCCGGAGTAATGAAAAACTGTTTTTT. It codes for CASSGSRSNEKLFF.

The genes are TRBV7-2 and TRBJ2-1, with 8 positions matching TRBD2. V was pared by 1 base and J by 6 bases, with 8 bases of the junction left unmatched. The V gene's germline CDR1 is SGHTA and CDR2 FQGNSA. The CDR3 extends over 16 amino acids. The CDR3 is CASSLGPAGAFNEQFF. CDR3 bases: TGTGCCAGCAGCTTAGGGCCAGCGGGGGCGTTCAATGAGCAGTTCTTC.

The J gene is TRBJ1-1, the V gene TRBV2; D is perhaps TRBD1 (6 bases). The CDR3 spans 15 residues. Trimming took 6 bases from V and 3 from J, leaving 17 bases between them. Germline V gives CDR1 SNHLY, CDR2 FYNNEI. CDR3 sequence (DNA): TGTGCCAGCAGCCATAGGACAGTAAGCTACACTGAAGCTTTCTTT. Protein product: CASSHRTVSYTEAFF.

This clone was seen only once. The gene calls are TRBV28 and TRBJ2-7; no reliable D call. The CDR3 extends over 13 amino acids. Trimming took 7 bases from V and 8 from J, leaving 18 bases between them. Germline CDR1 MDHEN, CDR2 SYDVKM. The CDR3 DNA reads TGTGCCAGCATAGGCGGCCCCCCCTGGAAGCAGTACTTC. Residues: CASIGGPPWKQYF.

The V gene is TRBV28, the J gene TRBJ1-2; D is possibly TRBD1 (6 bases). V dropped 8 bases and J dropped 4 bases, with 8 bases sitting between them. The CDR3 extends over 11 amino acids. Germline CDR1 and CDR2: MDHEN and SYDVKM. Written as DNA, the CDR3 is TGTGCCAGCGAGGGGGTCTATGGCTACACCTTC. It yields the protein CASEGVYGYTF.

This chain joins TRBV28 and TRBJ2-7; tentatively, D is TRBD1 (5 bases). This CDR3 contains 13 residues. V was clipped by 3 bases and J by 4 bases, with 10 bases between them. Germline V gene sequence: CDR1 MDHEN, CDR2 SYDVKM. The chain's CDR3 is CASSFGHNYEQYF. Here the CDR3 DNA reads TGTGCCAGCAGTTTCGGACACAATTACGAGCAGTACTTC.

The chain links TRBV21-1 to TRBJ2-3; the D segment call TRBD1 is taken from the table without a DNA check. TRBV21-1 corresponds to a pseudogene. This CDR3 is 18 amino acids long. The CDR3 protein is CASSTKRRTESSTDTQYF. The CDR3 DNA is TGTGCCAGCAGCACCAAACGACGGACAGAGTCTAGCACAGATACGCAGTATTTT.

The chain is built from TRBV28 and TRBJ2-3; the D gene is possibly TRBD1 (6 bases). Germline V gene sequence: CDR1 MDHEN, CDR2 SYDVKM. This CDR3 spans 13 amino acids. V was clipped by 7 bases and J by 5 bases, with 13 bases between them. Written as DNA, the CDR3 is TGTGCCAGCAACCAAGGACAGTTAGATACGCAGTATTTT. It is translated as CASNQGQLDTQYF.

This rearrangement joins TRBV6-5 to TRBJ1-1; tentatively, D is TRBD1 (5 bases). CDR1 is MNHEY and CDR2 is SVGAGI in the germline V gene. V lost 4 bases to trimming and J lost 4 bases, with 7 bases between them. The CDR3 length is 12 residues. The CDR3 spells CASSLTVTEAFF. The DNA of the CDR3 is TGTGCCAGCAGTTTGACAGTCACTGAAGCTTTCTTT.

The CDR3 DNA is TGCGCCAGCAGCTTGGATCGCTATCCAGATACGCAGTATTTT. Translation: CASSLDRYPDTQYF. The genes are TRBV5-1 and TRBJ2-3; D call uncertain. The V gene lost 0 bases and the J gene lost 4 bases, with 9 bases spanning the gap. Germline V gene sequence: CDR1 SGHRS, CDR2 YFSETQ. This CDR3 contains 14 residues. Using reference TRBV5-1 and TRBJ2-3 for the parts outside the CDR3, the full variable domain is KAGVTQTPRYLIKTRGQQVTLSCSPISGHRSVSWYQQTPGQGLQFLFEYFSETQRNKGNFPGRFSGRQFSNSRSEMNVSTLELGDSALYLCASSLDRYPDTQYFGPGTRLTVL.

Only one count was recorded for this clone. The chain joins TRBV7-9 to TRBJ2-5; D gene ambiguous. Trimming shortened V by 2 bases and J by 1 base, and 8 bases separated the two germline ends. This CDR3 is 14 amino acids long. The germline gives CDR1 SEHNR, CDR2 FQNEAQ (reference sequence). The CDR3 DNA reads as TGTGCCAGCAGCTTAAGCACAGCCCAAGAGACCCAGTACTTC. It translates to CASSLSTAQETQYF.

The chain is built from TRBV6-1 and TRBJ1-5; TRBD1 matches 8 bases. This CDR3 region has 15 residues. V dropped 6 bases and J dropped 1; count of bases not matched to a gene: 5. Germline V gene sequence: CDR1 MNHNS, CDR2 SASEGT. This CDR3 reads CASRVQGVSNQPQHF. CDR3 bases: TGTGCCAGCAGAGTACAGGGGGTGAGCAATCAGCCCCAGCATTTT.